Listed below are T cell receptor beta chains from one sample, sequenced in a study of T cells of healthy individuals. One entry per CDR3 protein results from TCRdb running MiXCR on the 5' RACE reads. The data contain around 98,000 distinct CDR3 sequences, 15% to 20% of them singletons. The receptor source for this set is a human donor in good health. CDR3s include the opening cysteine and the closing phenylalanine or tryptophan. Fields, in order: CDR3 length, J gene, clone size, D gene, V gene, CDR3 DNA, CDR3 protein. A D gene is named only where the DNA matches it firmly. Clone size appears in some rows only: once, few, many, or a class for an expanded clone.

cdr3_length: 15
j_call: TRBJ2-7
clone_size: few
d_call: TRBD2
v_call: TRBV28
cdr3_nt: TGTGCCAGCAGTTTAGGCGGGAGAGGGATATACGAGCAGTACTTC
cdr3_aa: CASSLGGRGIYEQYF

cdr3_length: 18
j_call: TRBJ2-2
clone_size: -
d_call: -
v_call: TRBV18
cdr3_nt: TGTGCCAGCTCACCTACCCTCAGTGTCCTTGCAGGCACCGGGGAGCTGTTTTTT
cdr3_aa: CASSPTLSVLAGTGELFF

cdr3_length: 14
j_call: TRBJ1-1
clone_size: -
d_call: TRBD1
v_call: TRBV6-2/TRBV6-3
cdr3_nt: TGTGCCAGCACTGTACAGGGGACGGGCACTGAAGCTTTCTTT
cdr3_aa: CASTVQGTGTEAFF

cdr3_length: 13
j_call: TRBJ2-1
clone_size: -
d_call: TRBD2
v_call: TRBV29-1
cdr3_nt: TGCAGCGGAGGGACTAGCGGACACGATGAGCAGTTCTTC
cdr3_aa: CSGGTSGHDEQFF

cdr3_length: 20
j_call: TRBJ2-4
clone_size: few
d_call: TRBD2
v_call: TRBV4-1
cdr3_nt: TGCGCCAGCAGCCAAGAGTCGAGGTCAGCGGGGGGGCTAGCCAAAAACATTCAGTACTTC
cdr3_aa: CASSQESRSAGGLAKNIQYF

cdr3_length: 17
j_call: TRBJ2-7
clone_size: few
d_call: TRBD1
v_call: TRBV4-1
cdr3_nt: TGCGCCAGCAGCCAAGCGATTTGGGAGACAGGGGGATACGAGCAGTACTTC
cdr3_aa: CASSQAIWETGGYEQYF

cdr3_length: 13
j_call: TRBJ2-1
clone_size: -
d_call: TRBD1
v_call: TRBV3-1
cdr3_nt: TGTGCCAGCAGCCCGGACAGGTTACAGGAGCAGTTCTTC
cdr3_aa: CASSPDRLQEQFF

cdr3_length: 15
j_call: TRBJ2-3
clone_size: -
d_call: TRBD2
v_call: TRBV7-2
cdr3_nt: TGTGCCAGCAGCTTAGGAAGCGGGGGGGCAAATACGCAGTATTTT
cdr3_aa: CASSLGSGGANTQYF

cdr3_length: 15
j_call: TRBJ1-5
clone_size: -
d_call: -
v_call: TRBV3-1
cdr3_nt: TGTGCCAGCAGCCAAGACCCGGGCAGGGTGCAGCCCCAGCATTTT
cdr3_aa: CASSQDPGRVQPQHF

cdr3_length: 15
j_call: TRBJ2-1
clone_size: many
d_call: -
v_call: TRBV28
cdr3_nt: TGTGCCAGCTCGCGGCCAGGGGGGCCATCCAATGAGCAGTTCTTC
cdr3_aa: CASSRPGGPSNEQFF

cdr3_length: 16
j_call: TRBJ2-6
clone_size: few
d_call: -
v_call: TRBV5-1
cdr3_nt: TGCGCCAGCAGCTTGGGACCCCCCTCGGGGGCCAACGTCCTGACTTTC
cdr3_aa: CASSLGPPSGANVLTF

cdr3_length: 19
j_call: TRBJ2-7
clone_size: -
d_call: TRBD1
v_call: TRBV7-9
cdr3_nt: TGTGCCAGCAGCTTAGCCCTCCTAGCCGGACGGGACAGGCCCTACGAGCAGTACTTC
cdr3_aa: CASSLALLAGRDRPYEQYF

cdr3_length: 15
j_call: TRBJ2-6
clone_size: many
d_call: -
v_call: TRBV24-1
cdr3_nt: TGTGCCACCAGTGGCTGGACATCTGGGGCCAACGTCCTGACTTTC
cdr3_aa: CATSGWTSGANVLTF

cdr3_length: 13
j_call: TRBJ2-5
clone_size: -
d_call: -
v_call: TRBV7-8
cdr3_nt: TGTGCCAGCAGCTTGGACCGGGACAAGACCCAGTACTTC
cdr3_aa: CASSLDRDKTQYF

cdr3_length: 15
j_call: TRBJ2-2
clone_size: few
d_call: -
v_call: TRBV6-2/TRBV6-3
cdr3_nt: TGTGCCAGCAGTACAGGCTTTGAGGACACCGGGGAGCTGTTTTTT
cdr3_aa: CASSTGFEDTGELFF

cdr3_length: 15
j_call: TRBJ1-4
clone_size: -
d_call: TRBD1
v_call: TRBV4-2
cdr3_nt: TGTGCCAGCAGCTTTACCGGGACAGGGGCTGAAAAACTGTTTTTT
cdr3_aa: CASSFTGTGAEKLFF

cdr3_length: 14
j_call: TRBJ2-5
clone_size: -
d_call: -
v_call: TRBV7-7
cdr3_nt: TGTGCCAGCAGCCCGTTACTAGCCCAAGAGACCCAGTACTTC
cdr3_aa: CASSPLLAQETQYF

cdr3_length: 17
j_call: TRBJ2-7
clone_size: -
d_call: TRBD1
v_call: TRBV10-3
cdr3_nt: TGTGCCAGTAGGCCGTCGGGGGCCGGGACAGGGTCCTACGAGCAGTACTTC
cdr3_aa: CASRPSGAGTGSYEQYF

cdr3_length: 14
j_call: TRBJ1-3
clone_size: many
d_call: -
v_call: TRBV6-6
cdr3_nt: TGTGCCAGCAGTTACCTGGCCGCTGGAAACACCATATATTTT
cdr3_aa: CASSYLAAGNTIYF

cdr3_length: 15
j_call: TRBJ2-2
clone_size: many
d_call: -
v_call: TRBV20-1
cdr3_nt: TGCAGTGCCCCCGAGGCCCGGACACTGACCGGGGAGCTGTTTTTT
cdr3_aa: CSAPEARTLTGELFF

cdr3_length: 14
j_call: TRBJ1-1
clone_size: few
d_call: TRBD1
v_call: TRBV25-1
cdr3_nt: TGTGCCAGCAGTGTGGGGCAGGGGGTCACTGAAGCTTTCTTT
cdr3_aa: CASSVGQGVTEAFF

cdr3_length: 14
j_call: TRBJ2-7
clone_size: few
d_call: TRBD1
v_call: TRBV7-2
cdr3_nt: TGTGCCAGCAGCGAGGGACAGGGGGTCCACGAGCAGTACTTC
cdr3_aa: CASSEGQGVHEQYF